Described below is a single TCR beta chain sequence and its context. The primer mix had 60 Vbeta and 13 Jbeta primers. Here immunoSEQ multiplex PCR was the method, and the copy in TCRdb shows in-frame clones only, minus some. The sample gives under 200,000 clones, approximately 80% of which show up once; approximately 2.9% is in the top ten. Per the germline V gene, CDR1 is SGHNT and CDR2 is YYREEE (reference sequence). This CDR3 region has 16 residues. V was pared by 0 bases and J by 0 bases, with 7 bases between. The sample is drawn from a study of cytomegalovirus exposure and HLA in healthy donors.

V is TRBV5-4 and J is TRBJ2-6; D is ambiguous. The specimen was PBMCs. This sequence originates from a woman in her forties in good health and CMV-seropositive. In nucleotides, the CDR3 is TGTGCCAGCAGCTTGGCCCCCGGCTCTGGGGCCAACGTCCTGACTTTC. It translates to CASSLAPGSGANVLTF.